This is a list of T cell receptor beta chains from one sample in a study of cytomegalovirus exposure and HLA in healthy donors. TCRdb keeps only in-frame clones here, not all; method: immunoSEQ multiplex PCR. The repertoire holds about 200,000 clones, with around 77% as singletons. Sequencing was performed on PBMCs. These receptor sequences come from a woman aged 25 to 39 in good health and CMV-seronegative. Each CDR3 is given with its conserved first and last residue. Each record gives: V gene, D gene, clone size, CDR3 length, J gene, CDR3 protein, CDR3 DNA. The D gene is left open where the match is weak. Size is omitted from some rows. Given values are once, few, many or a class for expanded clones.

V gene: TRBV9
D gene: -
clone size: -
CDR3 length: 12
J gene: TRBJ1-1
CDR3 protein: CASSGGENLAFF
CDR3 DNA: TGTGCCAGCAGCGGGGGGGAGAACTTAGCTTTCTTT

V gene: TRBV10-3
D gene: -
clone size: few
CDR3 length: 12
J gene: TRBJ2-7
CDR3 protein: CAISAGERGQYF
CDR3 DNA: TGTGCCATCAGTGCAGGGGAACGGGGGCAGTACTTC

V gene: TRBV14
D gene: TRBD2
clone size: few
CDR3 length: 17
J gene: TRBJ2-5
CDR3 protein: CASSQLRMGGLGETQYF
CDR3 DNA: TGTGCCAGCAGCCAACTTAGGATGGGAGGGCTGGGAGAGACCCAGTACTTC

V gene: TRBV19
D gene: TRBD1
clone size: -
CDR3 length: 15
J gene: TRBJ1-1
CDR3 protein: CASSRDRVIWTEAFF
CDR3 DNA: TGTGCCAGTAGTAGAGACAGGGTCATATGGACTGAAGCTTTCTTT

V gene: TRBV29-1
D gene: -
clone size: -
CDR3 length: 13
J gene: TRBJ1-1
CDR3 protein: CSVEKGVNTEAFF
CDR3 DNA: TGCAGCGTTGAGAAGGGAGTGAACACTGAAGCTTTCTTT

V gene: TRBV11-2
D gene: -
clone size: -
CDR3 length: 14
J gene: TRBJ2-7
CDR3 protein: CASSLATGGLEQYF
CDR3 DNA: TGTGCCAGCAGCTTAGCCACGGGTGGTCTCGAGCAGTACTTC

V gene: TRBV21-1
D gene: -
clone size: few
CDR3 length: 18
J gene: TRBJ2-6
CDR3 protein: CASSKGGTGAPGANVLTF
CDR3 DNA: TGTGCCAGCAGCAAAGGGGGGACAGGGGCCCCCGGGGCCAACGTCCTGACTTTC

V gene: TRBV5-1
D gene: -
clone size: -
CDR3 length: 15
J gene: TRBJ2-1
CDR3 protein: CASTVTTGAYNEQFF
CDR3 DNA: TGCGCCAGCACCGTGACGACAGGAGCCTACAATGAGCAGTTCTTC

V gene: TRBV10-3
D gene: TRBD1
clone size: -
CDR3 length: 13
J gene: TRBJ1-2
CDR3 protein: CATSEGQAWSYTF
CDR3 DNA: TGTGCCACCTCAGAAGGACAGGCCTGGAGCTACACCTTC

V gene: TRBV5-1
D gene: -
clone size: -
CDR3 length: 17
J gene: TRBJ2-1
CDR3 protein: CASSLVPSGQGYNEQFF
CDR3 DNA: TGCGCCAGCAGCTTGGTACCGTCTGGGCAGGGCTACAATGAGCAGTTCTTC